Listed below are T cell receptor beta chains from one sample, sequenced in a study of cytomegalovirus exposure and HLA in healthy donors. The table came from immunoSEQ multiplex PCR; TCRdb's copy has only in-frame clones and leaves some out. The sample contains 150,000 or so clones, 82% of which appear only once. Sequencing used PBMCs. The receptors shown here come from a man between 18 and 29 years old in good health and CMV-seropositive. Both conserved end residues are part of each CDR3. Each record gives: CDR3 protein, CDR3 DNA, D gene, J gene, V gene, clone size. A D gene is named only where the DNA matches it firmly. Some rows have no size entry. The others give once, few or many, or a class for an expanded clone.

CDR3: CASSLGPSYEQYF
DNA: TGTGCCAGCAGCTTAGGGCCTTCCTACGAGCAGTACTTC
D: .
J: TRBJ2-7
V: TRBV11-2
size: .

CDR3: CASSEQGAGQPQHF
DNA: TGTGCCAGTAGTGAACAGGGGGCTGGTCAGCCCCAGCATTTT
D: TRBD1
J: TRBJ1-5
V: TRBV19
size: .

CDR3: CASSLLTYEQYF
DNA: TGCGCCAGCAGCTTGCTAACCTACGAGCAGTACTTC
D: .
J: TRBJ2-7
V: TRBV5-1
size: few

CDR3: CASNQTGAVTTNEKLFF
DNA: TGTGCCAGCAACCAGACAGGGGCCGTCACAACTAATGAAAAACTGTTTTTT
D: TRBD1
J: TRBJ1-4
V: TRBV5-6
size: .

CDR3: CASQGQLDYEQYF
DNA: TGTGCCAGTCAAGGTCAACTAGACTACGAGCAGTACTTC
D: .
J: TRBJ2-7
V: TRBV19
size: once

CDR3: CASRGTSGPYNEQFF
DNA: TGTGCCAGCAGAGGGACTAGCGGGCCCTACAATGAGCAGTTCTTC
D: TRBD2
J: TRBJ2-1
V: TRBV6-1
size: .

CDR3: CASSLTDRKSSYEQYF
DNA: TGCGCCAGCAGCTTGACGGACAGGAAGAGCTCCTACGAGCAGTACTTC
D: TRBD1
J: TRBJ2-7
V: TRBV5-1
size: .

CDR3: CASSSMDREDYTIYF
DNA: TGCGCCAGCAGCTCAATGGACAGGGAGGATTACACCATATATTTT
D: TRBD1
J: TRBJ1-3
V: TRBV5-1
size: .

CDR3: CASSRWTGFNNSPLHF
DNA: TGTGCCAGCAGCCGTTGGACAGGGTTCAATAATTCACCCCTCCACTTT
D: TRBD1
J: TRBJ1-6
V: TRBV5-7
size: .

CDR3: CASSLSGTGDEQYF
DNA: TGTGCCAGCAGCTTATCCGGGACAGGGGACGAGCAGTACTTC
D: TRBD1
J: TRBJ2-7
V: TRBV7-3
size: .

CDR3: CASSPSIPSSYEQYF
DNA: TGTGCCAGCAGCCCAAGCATTCCTAGCTCCTACGAGCAGTACTTC
D: .
J: TRBJ2-7
V: TRBV5-5
size: .

CDR3: CASSPRQSSYNEQFF
DNA: TGTGCCAGCAGTCCCCGACAGAGCTCCTACAATGAGCAGTTCTTC
D: .
J: TRBJ2-1
V: TRBV6-1
size: .

CDR3: CASSPPTEYNEQFF
DNA: TGCGCCAGCAGCCCCCCTACGGAGTACAATGAGCAGTTCTTC
D: .
J: TRBJ2-1
V: TRBV4-1
size: .

CDR3: CAISGQGTYEQYF
DNA: TGTGCCATCAGTGGACAGGGCACCTACGAGCAGTACTTC
D: TRBD1
J: TRBJ2-7
V: TRBV10-3
size: .

CDR3: CASSLGRETQYF
DNA: TGCGCCAGCAGCCTGGGCAGGGAGACCCAGTACTTC
D: .
J: TRBJ2-5
V: TRBV5-1
size: .

CDR3: CASSSPGLAGGPLGHEQFF
DNA: TGTGCCAGCAGCTCCCCGGGACTAGCGGGAGGGCCCTTAGGACATGAGCAGTTCTTC
D: TRBD2
J: TRBJ2-1
V: TRBV7-8
size: few

CDR3: CASSPEGDGNQPQHF
DNA: TGTGCCAGCAGTCCAGAGGGGGACGGCAATCAGCCCCAGCATTTT
D: .
J: TRBJ1-5
V: TRBV2
size: .

CDR3: CASTSGLAGTRFF
DNA: TGTGCCAGCACCTCCGGACTAGCCGGTACACGGTTCTTC
D: TRBD2
J: TRBJ2-1
V: TRBV28
size: few

CDR3: CASSPRGLAGVETQYF
DNA: TGTGCCAGCAGCCCGAGGGGGCTAGCGGGAGTTGAGACCCAGTACTTC
D: TRBD2
J: TRBJ2-5
V: TRBV11-2
size: .

CDR3: CASSLPGQGGYQSQHF
DNA: TGTGCCAGCAGCCTCCCGGGACAGGGGGGATATCAGTCCCAGCATTTT
D: TRBD1
J: TRBJ1-5
V: TRBV2
size: .

CDR3: CASSEGQEDTQYF
DNA: TGCGCCAGCAGTGAGGGGCAGGAAGATACGCAGTATTTT
D: .
J: TRBJ2-3
V: TRBV10-1
size: .

CDR3: CASSQGGSGMRAKNIQYF
DNA: TGTGCCAGCAGCCAAGGGGGTAGCGGGATGCGGGCCAAAAACATTCAGTACTTC
D: TRBD2
J: TRBJ2-4
V: TRBV4-2
size: .

CDR3: CASSLAGALAGLTYEQYF
DNA: TGTGCCAGCAGCTTAGCAGGAGCGCTAGCGGGCCTTACCTACGAGCAGTACTTC
D: TRBD2
J: TRBJ2-7
V: TRBV7-6
size: once

CDR3: CASSAGDRSYEQYF
DNA: TGTGCCAGCAGCGCCGGAGACAGGAGCTACGAGCAGTACTTC
D: .
J: TRBJ2-7
V: TRBV7-8
size: .

CDR3: CASIRGAREKLFF
DNA: TGTGCCAGCATTAGGGGCGCTCGGGAAAAACTGTTTTTT
D: .
J: TRBJ1-4
V: TRBV25-1
size: .

CDR3: CASSLLTSVSTDTQYF
DNA: TGCGCCAGCAGCTTACTAACTAGCGTCAGCACAGATACGCAGTATTTT
D: TRBD2
J: TRBJ2-3
V: TRBV5-1
size: .

CDR3: CASSQSRTKTYEQYF
DNA: TGTGCCAGCAGCCAATCGAGGACTAAGACTTACGAGCAGTACTTC
D: .
J: TRBJ2-7
V: TRBV4-2
size: .

CDR3: CSVQPGGDQPQHF
DNA: TGCAGCGTTCAACCAGGGGGCGACCAGCCCCAGCATTTT
D: TRBD1
J: TRBJ1-5
V: TRBV29-1
size: .

CDR3: CASSGDRTGGDGYTF
DNA: TGTGCCAGCAGTGGCGACCGAACAGGGGGCGATGGCTACACCTTC
D: TRBD1
J: TRBJ1-2
V: TRBV6-5
size: few

CDR3: CASIYDRGGEKLFF
DNA: TGCGCCAGCATTTACGACAGGGGGGGCGAAAAACTGTTTTTT
D: TRBD1
J: TRBJ1-4
V: TRBV10-1
size: .

CDR3: CASASGDSRAYEQYF
DNA: TGTGCCAGCGCATCGGGGGACAGTCGGGCCTACGAGCAGTACTTC
D: .
J: TRBJ2-7
V: TRBV28
size: .

CDR3: CASRPGGGDNQPQHF
DNA: TGTGCCAGCAGGCCTGGGGGGGGCGACAATCAGCCCCAGCATTTT
D: .
J: TRBJ1-5
V: TRBV6-5
size: .

CDR3: CASSGTTRYNEQFF
DNA: TGCGCCAGCAGCGGGACTACACGATACAATGAGCAGTTCTTC
D: TRBD2
J: TRBJ2-1
V: TRBV5-1
size: few

CDR3: CAWAKSGGYTF
DNA: TGTGCCTGGGCTAAATCAGGGGGCTACACCTTC
D: .
J: TRBJ1-2
V: TRBV30
size: .

CDR3: CASSLWSLGRQETQYF
DNA: TGTGCCAGCAGTTTATGGTCCCTGGGCAGACAAGAGACCCAGTACTTC
D: .
J: TRBJ2-5
V: TRBV28
size: .

CDR3: CASTPGGAGTNEQFF
DNA: TGCGCCAGCACCCCCGGGGGGGCAGGGACGAATGAGCAGTTCTTC
D: TRBD2
J: TRBJ2-1
V: TRBV5-1
size: once

CDR3: CASSADRVQPQHF
DNA: TGTGCCAGTAGTGCCGACAGGGTTCAGCCCCAGCATTTT
D: TRBD1
J: TRBJ1-5
V: TRBV19
size: few